This TCR beta chain derives from a study of T cell responses to AZD1222 COVID-19 vaccine. About this clone itself: Its antigen is not identified.

Produced via immunoSEQ multiplex PCR; TCRdb's table is partial and in-frame only. The sample includes 110,000 or so clones, about 91% of them seen just once. Study findings and constraints: Receipt of two AZD1222 doses was followed by a rise in Spike-specific TCR breadth and depth. Repertoires were sampled only after the peak T cell response. Close to half of spike-specific TCRs reportedly recognize unmutated variant regions.

The V segment lost 0 bases and the J segment 5 bases; nucleotides outside the gene matches: 8. The CDR3 is 17 amino acids. CDR1 and CDR2 (germline): LGHNA, YSLEER. This sequence joins TRBV4-3 and TRBJ2-2; TRBD1 matches 8 bases. Here the sequenced sample was peripheral blood, taken 28 days after the second AZD1222 dose. This receptor was taken from an adult who received the AZD1222 COVID-19 vaccine. The CDR3 loop reads CASSQDRAGGGTGELFF. CDR3 DNA sequence: TGCGCCAGCAGCCAAGATAGGGCAGGGGGCGGTACCGGGGAGCTGTTTTTT.